This T cell receptor beta chain was captured by sequencing in a study of blood T cell repertoires in COVID-19. As for the study in general: Spain, Italy and the United States supplied samples that represented acute and convalescent COVID-19. Sources were T cells, B-cell-depleted T cells, or PBMCs; the material itself was cDNA or gDNA.

The germline CDR1 and CDR2 sequences are MNHEY and SMNVEV (reference sequence). The CDR3 runs 17 residues. Trimming removed 5 bases from V and 6 bases from J; junction bases left unmatched: 16. Authors' analysis steps: Reference gene primer amplification gave estimated nucleated cell counts. Profiling relied on immunoSEQ multiplex PCR, and the TCRdb table lists in-frame clones only, not all of them. D and trimming were read from the DNA, whereas the V and J calls and clone size are those reported in that table. The sample gives about 120,000 clones, 85% to 90% of which show up once; about 20% is in the top ten.

The source of this sequence is a human donor with acute or convalescent COVID-19. The donor label of this sample is uncertain. V usage is TRBV27 and J usage is TRBJ2-3; TRBD1 agrees at 8 bases. Material for sequencing was peripheral blood. DNA for the CDR3: TGTGCCAGCAGTAAACTCAAAAGGACAGGGTCTCCCGATACGCAGTATTTT. Translating it yields CASSKLKRTGSPDTQYF.